The T cell receptor beta chain described here comes from a study of blood T cell repertoires in COVID-19. At the level of the study: The United States, Italy and Spain were the sources of the acute and convalescent COVID-19 samples. Nucleic acid was either cDNA or gDNA, and it came from T cells, B-cell-depleted T cells, or PBMCs.

The sample holds one count of this clone. Between the trimmed V and J ends, which lost 2 bases and 4 bases, there was a span of 17 bases. Germline V CDR1 and CDR2: MGHRA, YSYEKL. This CDR3 is built from 16 residues. Sequencing used immunoSEQ multiplex PCR; TCRdb keeps in-frame clones, though not all of them. The table lists approximately 90,000 clones, roughly 87% of them singletons, with 3.8% in the top ten. This chain joins TRBV4-1 and TRBJ2-5; D is perhaps TRBD2 (7 bases). The source of this sequence is a man between 60 and 75 years old with acute or convalescent COVID-19. Specimen: peripheral blood. CDR3 sequence reads: CASSQSTGRGPETQYF. CDR3 DNA: TGCGCCAGCAGCCAATCTACAGGGAGGGGTCCAGAGACCCAGTACTTC.